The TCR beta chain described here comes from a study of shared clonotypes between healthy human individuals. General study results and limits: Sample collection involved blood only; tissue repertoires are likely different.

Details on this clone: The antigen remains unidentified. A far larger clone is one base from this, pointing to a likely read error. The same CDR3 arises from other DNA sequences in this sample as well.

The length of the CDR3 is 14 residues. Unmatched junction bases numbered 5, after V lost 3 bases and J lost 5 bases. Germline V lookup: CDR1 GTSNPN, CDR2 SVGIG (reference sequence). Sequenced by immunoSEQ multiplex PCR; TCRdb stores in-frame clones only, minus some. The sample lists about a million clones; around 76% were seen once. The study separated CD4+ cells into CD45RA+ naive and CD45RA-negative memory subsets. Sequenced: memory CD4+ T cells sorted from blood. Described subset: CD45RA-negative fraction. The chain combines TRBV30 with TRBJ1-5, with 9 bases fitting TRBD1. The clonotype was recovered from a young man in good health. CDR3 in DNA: TGTGCCTGGAGCGGGGGACAGGGCGATCAGCCCCAGCATTTT. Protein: CAWSGGQGDQPQHF.